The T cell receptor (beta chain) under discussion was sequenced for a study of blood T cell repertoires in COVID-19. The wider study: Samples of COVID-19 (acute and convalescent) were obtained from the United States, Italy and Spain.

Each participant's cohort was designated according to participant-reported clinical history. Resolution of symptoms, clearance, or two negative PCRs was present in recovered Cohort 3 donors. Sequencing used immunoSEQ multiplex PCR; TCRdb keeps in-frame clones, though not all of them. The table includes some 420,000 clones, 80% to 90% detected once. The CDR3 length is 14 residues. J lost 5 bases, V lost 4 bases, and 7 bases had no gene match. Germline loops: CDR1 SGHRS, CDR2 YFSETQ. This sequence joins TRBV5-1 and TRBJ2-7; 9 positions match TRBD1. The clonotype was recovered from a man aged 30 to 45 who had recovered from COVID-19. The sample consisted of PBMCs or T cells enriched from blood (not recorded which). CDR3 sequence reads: CASSTGQGYDEQYF. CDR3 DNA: TGCGCCAGCAGCACGGGACAGGGATATGACGAGCAGTACTTC.